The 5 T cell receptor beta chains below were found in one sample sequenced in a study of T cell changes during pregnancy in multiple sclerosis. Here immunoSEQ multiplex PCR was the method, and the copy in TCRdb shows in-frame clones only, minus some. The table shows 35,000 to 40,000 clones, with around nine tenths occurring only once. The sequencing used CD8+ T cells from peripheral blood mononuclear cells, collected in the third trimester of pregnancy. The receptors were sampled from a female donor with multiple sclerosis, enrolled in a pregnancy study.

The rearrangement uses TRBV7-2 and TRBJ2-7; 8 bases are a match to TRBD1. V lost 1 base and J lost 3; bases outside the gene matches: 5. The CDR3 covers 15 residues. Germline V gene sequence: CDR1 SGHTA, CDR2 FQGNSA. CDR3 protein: CASSLVGQGGYEQYF. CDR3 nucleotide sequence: TGTGCCAGCAGCTTAGTTGGACAGGGAGGCTACGAGCAGTACTTC.

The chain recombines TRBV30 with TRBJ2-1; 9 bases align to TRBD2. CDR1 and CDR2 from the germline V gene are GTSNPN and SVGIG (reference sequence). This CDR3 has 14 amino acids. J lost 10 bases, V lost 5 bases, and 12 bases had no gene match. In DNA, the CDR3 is TGTGCCTGGGGTTGGCGGGGGGGCTTCGGGGAGCAGTTCTTC. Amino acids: CAWGWRGGFGEQFF.

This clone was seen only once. The CDR3 spells CASSPPRTGSTGELFF. CDR3 DNA: TGTGCCAGCAGCCCCCCCAGGACAGGGAGCACCGGGGAGCTGTTTTTT. The chain uses TRBV7-9 and TRBJ2-2, with 8 bases that match TRBD1. The V gene end was trimmed by 5 bases and the J gene end by 4 bases; junction bases not matched to a gene: 9. The germline CDR1 and CDR2 sequences are SEHNR and FQNEAQ (reference sequence). This CDR3 contains 16 residues.

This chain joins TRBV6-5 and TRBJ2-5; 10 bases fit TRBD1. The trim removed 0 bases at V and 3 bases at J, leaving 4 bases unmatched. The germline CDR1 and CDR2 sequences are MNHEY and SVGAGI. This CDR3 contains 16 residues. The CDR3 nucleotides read TGTGCCAGCAGTTACTCGAGCGGGACAGGGGAAGAGACCCAGTACTTC. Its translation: CASSYSSGTGEETQYF.

CDR3 nucleotide sequence: TGTGCCAGCAGCTTAGGGATAGGACAACTCCGTTGGGAGCAGTACTTC. It specifies CASSLGIGQLRWEQYF. The J gene is TRBJ2-7, the V gene TRBV7-6; TRBD1 might be the D (5 bases). In germline, CDR1 is SGHVS, CDR2 FNYEAQ. The ends were cut back, 1 base at V and 7 bases at J, with 20 bases in the middle. This CDR3 comprises 16 residues.